This TCR beta chain was profiled in a study of T cell repertoires in cytomegalovirus infection. A few counts support this clonotype. Its antigen is not known. Each CDR3 protein gets one entry after TCRdb re-called the reads with MiXCR. The top ten hold around 12% of the sample, which has 800,000 to 950,000 distinct CDR3 sequences, roughly 33% seen once. The V gene lost 6 bases and the J gene lost 0 bases, with 13 bases spanning the gap. The germline V gene has CDR1 MRHNA and CDR2 SNTAGT. This CDR3 has 15 amino acids. The clonotype originates from a human donor in good health (CMV status not recorded). Some clones in this sample may be carry-over from other donors' samples. The chain combines TRBV6-4 with TRBJ2-3; D is possibly TRBD2 (5 bases). The starting material was cultured CD8+ T cells from PBMCs, obtained from culture after CMV antigen stimulation. CDR3 bases: TGTGCCAGCAGGACAAGCGGCGCTAGCACAGATACGCAGTATTTT. Translating it yields CASRTSGASTDTQYF.